The 10 T cell receptor beta chains in this list originate from one sample, sequenced in a study of identical twins. TCRdb used MiXCR to reprocess the 5' RACE reads, holding one entry per CDR3 protein. The data hold roughly 690,000 distinct CDR3 sequences, with 5.5% to 7.5% observed a single time. Sequenced input: naive T cells sorted from blood. The receptors were sampled from a man younger than 30 in good health.

CDR3 nucleotide sequence: TGTGCCAGCTCACCACGTTTGAGGGGATCATCCGAAGAGACCCAGTACTTC. Translated: CASSPRLRGSSEETQYF. The rearrangement uses TRBV18 and TRBJ2-5; D may be TRBD1 or TRBD2 (5 bases each). Germline loops: CDR1 KGHSH, CDR2 LQKENI. Trimming took off 1 base at V and 3 bases at J, with 18 bases between the two ends. This CDR3 spans 17 amino acids.

This clonotype was picked up many times. The chain uses TRBV27 and TRBJ2-2; TRBD1 aligns across 7 bases. This CDR3 is built from 15 residues. Trimming at V came to 3 bases and at J to 4 bases, leaving 5 bases not matched to a gene. From germline, CDR1 is MNHEY and CDR2 SMNVEV (reference sequence). CDR3: CASSFRQGSTGELFF. CDR3 nucleotide sequence: TGTGCCAGCAGTTTTCGACAGGGAAGCACCGGGGAGCTGTTTTTT.

This clonotype occurred a few times. The CDR3 coding sequence is TGTGCCAGCAGCCAAGTGCCTAGCGGGAACTCCTACGAGCAGTACTTC. This sequence encodes CASSQVPSGNSYEQYF. The chain couples TRBV3-1 to TRBJ2-7, with 9 bases that match TRBD2. In germline, CDR1 is LGHDT, CDR2 YNNKEL (reference sequence). CDR3 length: 16 residues. The junction had 4 bases not matched to a gene; V was cut back by 1 base and J by 0 bases.

This clonotype was found many times. The CDR3: CASSLVTGYEQFF. DNA of the CDR3: TGTGCCAGCAGTTTGGTCACAGGGTATGAGCAGTTCTTC. The chain joins TRBV12-3 or TRBV12-4 to TRBJ2-1, with a possible D match to TRBD1 (6 bases). This CDR3 is 13 amino acids long. Trimming took off 3 bases at V and 8 bases at J, with 11 bases between the two ends.

V gene TRBV5-5 combines with J gene TRBJ1-1, with D tentatively TRBD1 (5 bases). The CDR3 sequence is 12 residues long. Looked up from germline, CDR1 is SGHKS and CDR2 is YYEKEE (reference sequence). V was shortened by 3 bases and J by 7 bases, with 10 bases between the two germline ends. The CDR3 coding sequence is TGTGCCAGCAGCTACAGCAGGGTTGAAGCTTTCTTT. Its translation is CASSYSRVEAFF.

Ten or more counts support this clonotype. This chain connects TRBV12-3 or TRBV12-4 to TRBJ2-1, with D uncertain. The V and J ends lost 5 bases and 1 base respectively, with 9 bases between them. This CDR3 is built from 14 residues. In nucleotides, the CDR3 is TGTGCCAGCAGTCCGGACGCATCCTACAATGAGCAGTTCTTC. Translated: CASSPDASYNEQFF.

V and J are TRBV4-2 and TRBJ2-7; D is possibly TRBD2 (7 bases). Trimming removed 1 base from V and 4 bases from J, with 11 bases in between. The CDR3 has 14 amino acids. Per germline, CDR1 LGHNA and CDR2 YNFKEQ. For the CDR3, the DNA is TGTGCCAGCAGCCAAGCGGGGGGCGGGTACGAGCAGTACGTC. This gives the protein CASSQAGGGYEQYV.

This clonotype was observed many times. The chain recombines TRBV7-2 with TRBJ2-1; D gene unclear. CDR1 SGHTA and CDR2 FQGNSA come from the germline V gene. Trimming took off 2 bases at V and 5 bases at J, with 7 bases between the two ends. This CDR3 region has 13 residues. This CDR3 is CASSLTVNNEQFF. The CDR3, as DNA: TGTGCCAGCAGCTTAACAGTCAACAATGAGCAGTTCTTC.

As to this clonotype: This could be a read error, since a much larger clone is one nucleotide away. Lacking the conserved final phenylalanine or tryptophan, this CDR3 likely reflects a read error. V is TRBV10-3 and J is TRBJ2-7, with 8 bases fitting TRBD1. The J segment lost 2 bases and the V segment lost 3 bases, leaving 3 bases of the junction unmatched. The CDR3 covers 14 residues. Germline CDR1 reads ENHRY; CDR2 reads SYGVKD. The CDR3 DNA is TGTGCCATCAGTGACCCAGGGGGCACCTACGAGCAGTACGGC. Protein: CAISDPGGTYEQYG.

V gene TRBV5-5 combines with J gene TRBJ2-7, with D possibly matching TRBD1 (6 bases). V was clipped by 0 bases and J by 6 bases, with 13 bases between them. This CDR3 comprises 14 residues. CDR1 SGHKS and CDR2 YYEKEE come from the germline V gene (reference sequence). CDR3 bases: TGTGCCAGCAGCTTGGTCGTCACCAGGGGCGAGCAGTACGTC. Amino acid sequence: CASSLVVTRGEQYV.